This T cell receptor beta chain came from a study of identical twins. A universal primer site was created by template switching, with the cDNA bearing unique molecular identifiers. TCRdb reprocessed the 5' RACE reads with MiXCR, giving one entry per CDR3 protein. The table lists some 690,000 distinct CDR3 sequences, approximately 22% of them singletons. This clonotype occurred many times. This sample also appeared in a second study, on T cells expressing NK-cell markers. That work states: Most of the eight sequenced donors tested HCMV-seropositive; one tested seronegative. The authors applied an anti-gamma-delta TCR antibody in several experiments, and it restricted sorting to alpha-beta TCR T cells. The same clonotypes also predominated in the CD3+CD56-NKG2C+ fraction of a handful of donors.

The sample consisted of PBMCs. The receptor was derived from a young woman in good health.

CDR3 in amino acids: CSARDRVRGAYNEQFF. CDR3 bases: TGCAGTGCTAGAGATCGCGTGCGGGGGGCCTACAATGAGCAGTTCTTC. V gene TRBV20-1 combines with J gene TRBJ2-1; 8 positions agree with TRBD2. The V and J ends lost 0 bases and 2 bases, in that order; junction bases with no gene match: 6. This CDR3 has 16 residues. The germline gives CDR1 DFQATT, CDR2 SNEGSKA (reference sequence).